This paragraph reports one T cell receptor beta chain. The CDR3 is made up of 16 amino acids. Trimming shortened V by 0 bases and J by 4 bases, and 13 bases separated the two germline ends. Germline values: CDR1 LNHNV, CDR2 YYDKDF (reference sequence). The data were obtained in a study of T cells after yellow fever vaccination. Across the study: The SMART-Seq v4 Ultra Low Input method served to prepare the low-cell-number fractions.

Universal primer sites and UMIs were introduced during 5'RACE template-switching synthesis of TCR cDNA. TCRdb re-analysed the 5' RACE reads in MiXCR, keeping a single row per CDR3 protein. The repertoire holds about 370,000 distinct CDR3 sequences, with under 14% as singletons. Sequencing was performed on PBMCs, taken on the day of the first yellow fever vaccination. This chain joins TRBV15 and TRBJ1-3; D is perhaps TRBD1 (5 bases). The clonotype originates from a man younger than 30 who received the YFV17D yellow fever vaccine. Written as DNA, the CDR3 is TGTGCCACCAGCAGAGATAGAGGGGCCCAGGGAAACACCATATATTTT. Translation: CATSRDRGAQGNTIYF.